This T cell receptor beta chain originates from a study of response to subunit inactivated influenza vaccine. The ends lost 6 bases at V and 5 bases at J; junction bases unmatched: 4. The CDR3 consists of 13 residues. This clonotype was counted many times. TCRdb fed the RT-PCR reads into MiXCR, producing one record per CDR3 protein. The sample includes around 530,000 distinct CDR3 sequences, 12% of them seen just once. This specimen was PBMCs from blood, taken on the day of vaccination. The TCR originated in a man aged 45-60 years who received an inactivated influenza vaccine. V is TRBV12-3 or TRBV12-4 and J is TRBJ2-5; 9 bases are shared with TRBD1. CDR3 bases: TGTGCCAGCAGCCACAGGGGGCGGGAGACCCAGTACTTC. Residues: CASSHRGRETQYF.